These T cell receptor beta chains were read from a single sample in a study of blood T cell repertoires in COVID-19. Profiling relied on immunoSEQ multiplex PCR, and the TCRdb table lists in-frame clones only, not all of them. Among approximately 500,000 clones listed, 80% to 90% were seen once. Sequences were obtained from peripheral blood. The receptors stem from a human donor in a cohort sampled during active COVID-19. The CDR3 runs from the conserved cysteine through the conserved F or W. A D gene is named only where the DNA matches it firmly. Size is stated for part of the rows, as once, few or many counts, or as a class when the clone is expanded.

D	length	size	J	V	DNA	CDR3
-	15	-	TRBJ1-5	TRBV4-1	TGCGCCAGCAGCCAAGAGGGACTTACCAATCAGCCCCAGCATTTT	CASSQEGLTNQPQHF
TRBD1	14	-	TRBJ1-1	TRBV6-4	TGTGCCAGCAGTGTCCCGGGACAGGGGGCAAAAGCTTTCTTT	CASSVPGQGAKAFF
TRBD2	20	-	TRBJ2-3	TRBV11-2	TGTGCCAGCAGCTTAGACCGGGGACTAGCGGCTCTTAGGGGCACAGATACGCAGTATTTT	CASSLDRGLAALRGTDTQYF
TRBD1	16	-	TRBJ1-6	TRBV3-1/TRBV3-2	TGTGCCAGCAGCCAAGATTGGGACAGCTATAATTCACCCCTCCACTTT	CASSQDWDSYNSPLHF
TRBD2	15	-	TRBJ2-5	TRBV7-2	TGTGCCAGCAGCTTGACTAGCGGGCCTCAAGAGACCCAGTACTTC	CASSLTSGPQETQYF
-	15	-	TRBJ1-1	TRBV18	TGTGCCAGCTCACCAAACTCAGGGTTGAACACTGAAGCTTTCTTT	CASSPNSGLNTEAFF
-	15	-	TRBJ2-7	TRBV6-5	TGTGCCAGCAGTTACGTACTAGCTACAGGAAACGAGCAGTACTTC	CASSYVLATGNEQYF
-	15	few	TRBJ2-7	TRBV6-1	TGTGCCAGCAGTGAAGCGCCAGGCAGGGACTACGAGCAGTACTTC	CASSEAPGRDYEQYF
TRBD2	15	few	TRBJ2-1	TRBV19	TGTGCCAGTAGGACTAGCGGGCCCTCCTACAATGAGCAGTTCTTC	CASRTSGPSYNEQFF
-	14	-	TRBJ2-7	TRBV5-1	TGCGCCAGCAGCTTGTTGGGGGCTGGGGCCGAGCAGTACTTC	CASSLLGAGAEQYF
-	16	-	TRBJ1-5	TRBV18	TGTGCCAGCTCACCACTAGTAGGGGCCGACAATCAGCCCCAGCATTTT	CASSPLVGADNQPQHF
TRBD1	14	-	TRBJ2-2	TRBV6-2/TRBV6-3	TGTGCCAGTAGCAGGGGGCGCAACACCGGGGAGCTGTTTTTT	CASSRGRNTGELFF
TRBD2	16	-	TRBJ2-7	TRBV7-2	TGTGCCAGCAGCTCGGGACTAGCGGAGGCGTCGTACGAGCAGTACTTC	CASSSGLAEASYEQYF